This entry features one TCR beta chain sequence. Its antigen is still unknown. The CDR3 has 17 amino acids. V shed 0 bases and J 10 bases; nucleotides not matched to a gene: 10. The germline V gene has CDR1 SGHTA and CDR2 FQGTGA. This sample is part of a study of post-analysis software for immune sequencing data. General study results and limits: Included in a set of about 5 TRBV segments more frequent in patients than controls were TRBV5-6, TRBV5-1 and TRBV20-1.

Unique molecular identifiers were built into the TCR beta cDNA libraries. T cells, about 0.85 to 11 million of them, yielded hundreds of thousands of cDNA molecules. MiXCR was run by TCRdb on the PCR reads, yielding one entry per CDR3 protein. The sample consists of approximately 730,000 distinct CDR3 sequences, around 45% of them appearing once. Material for sequencing was blood. The sequence came from a girl aged 10 to 17 with multiple sclerosis. The chain joins TRBV7-3 to TRBJ2-1, with 12 bases matching TRBD2. CDR3 region: CASSLTSASGRVGEQFF. The CDR3 nucleotides read TGTGCCAGCAGCTTAACGAGTGCTAGCGGGAGGGTTGGGGAGCAGTTCTTC.